The next 24 T cell receptor beta chains were all read from a single sample in a study of blood T cell repertoires in COVID-19. The assay was immunoSEQ multiplex PCR, and TCRdb's table has in-frame clones only and misses some. The sample holds fewer than 350,000 clones; 87% are singletons and the top ten take less than 9.5%. Input material: peripheral blood. The source is a woman in her 50s who had recovered from COVID-19.

The V and J genes are TRBV7-2 and TRBJ2-1, with TRBD1 as a possible D gene (6 bases). Germline V CDR1 and CDR2: SGHTA, FQGNSA. V lost 5 bases and J lost 5, with 16 bases in between. CDR3 length equals 15 residues. Here the CDR3 reads CASSPGAPPNNEQFF. Written as DNA, the CDR3 is TGTGCCAGCAGCCCAGGGGCACCTCCCAACAATGAGCAGTTCTTC.

V gene TRBV29-1 combines with J gene TRBJ2-7; tentatively, D is TRBD1 (6 bases). Trimming cost V 6 bases and J 4 bases, with 10 bases left between them. CDR3 length equals 11 residues. The germline CDR1 and CDR2 sequences are SQVTM and ANQGSEA. The CDR3 DNA sequence: TGCAGCGTGCTACAGGGTTACGAGCAGTACTTC. Translating it yields CSVLQGYEQYF.

The J gene is TRBJ2-1, the V gene TRBV5-6, with 8 bases identical to TRBD2. The germline V gene has CDR1 SGHDT and CDR2 YYEEEE. After removal of 2 bases from V and 6 bases from J, the junction contained 4 bases not matched to a gene. The CDR3 runs to 14 residues. CDR3 sequence reads: CASSFPTSGNEQFF. The DNA for the CDR3 is TGTGCCAGCAGCTTCCCAACTAGCGGCAATGAGCAGTTCTTC.

The chain combines TRBV6-2 or TRBV6-3 with TRBJ1-6; no definite D call. CDR3 size: 13 residues. Per the germline V gene, CDR1 is MNHEY and CDR2 is SVGEGT. The V gene lost 5 bases and the J gene lost 6 bases, with 8 bases spanning the gap. The CDR3 sequence is CASSPAANSPLHF. CDR3 sequence (DNA): TGTGCCAGCAGTCCGGCGGCTAATTCACCCCTCCACTTT.

The V call is TRBV27, the J call TRBJ2-3, with a tentative D call TRBD2 (6 bases). V was pared by 5 bases and J by 1 base, with 13 bases between. CDR3 length: 15 residues. Per germline, CDR1 MNHEY and CDR2 SMNVEV (reference sequence). As DNA, the CDR3 is TGTGCCAGCAGTCCATACGGGGGAGGCACAGATACGCAGTATTTT. It codes for CASSPYGGGTDTQYF.

This rearrangement joins TRBV9 to TRBJ2-7, with D perhaps matching TRBD1 (5 bases). The CDR3 is 14 amino acids. The germline V gene has CDR1 SGDLS and CDR2 YYNGEE. Trimming took off 0 bases at V and 0 bases at J, with 7 bases between the two ends. This CDR3 reads CASSVGGRSYEQYF. The CDR3 nucleotides read TGTGCCAGCAGCGTAGGGGGCCGCTCCTACGAGCAGTACTTC.

The chain couples TRBV27 to TRBJ2-7, with D unclear. The V gene's germline CDR1 is MNHEY and CDR2 SMNVEV (reference sequence). V dropped 6 bases and J dropped 3 bases, with 18 bases sitting between them. The CDR3 has 15 residues. CDR3 amino acids: CASRGLQVLDYEQYF. DNA of the CDR3: TGTGCCAGCAGGGGCCTGCAGGTCCTCGACTACGAGCAGTACTTC.

The chain employs TRBV6-6 and TRBJ2-7, with D unclear. The V gene's germline CDR1 is MNHNY and CDR2 SVGAGI (reference sequence). Trimming took off 3 bases at V and 2 bases at J, with 8 bases between the two ends. CDR3 length equals 13 residues. CDR3 nucleotide sequence: TGTGCCAGCAGTTATCTGGGCACCTACGAGCAGTACTTC. Its translation is CASSYLGTYEQYF.

The chain uses TRBV5-1 and TRBJ2-3, with D possibly TRBD2 on 5 matching bases. The CDR3 length is 15 residues. Trimming removed 4 bases from V and 0 bases from J, with 12 bases in between. Germline V gene sequence: CDR1 SGHRS, CDR2 YFSETQ. This CDR3 is CASSAGVSSTDTQYF. CDR3 sequence (DNA): TGCGCCAGCAGCGCCGGGGTATCTAGCACAGATACGCAGTATTTT.

This clone showed up just once. The genes are TRBV3-1 (or the pseudogene TRBV3-2) and TRBJ1-5, with 9 bases aligning to TRBD1. This CDR3 region has 15 residues. J was trimmed by 5 bases and V by 1 base; bases with no gene match: 3. CDR1 is LGHDT, CDR2 YNNKEL, per germline (reference sequence). The CDR3 bases are TGTGCCAGCAGCCAAGGACAGGGGGAGCATCAGCCCCAGCATTTT. It specifies CASSQGQGEHQPQHF.

The chain joins TRBV27 to TRBJ1-1, with unresolved D. V dropped 1 base and J dropped 4 bases, with 7 bases sitting between them. The CDR3 is 13 amino acids. The germline CDR1 and CDR2 sequences are MNHEY and SMNVEV (reference sequence). CDR3 residues: CASSLFRGTEAFF. Written as DNA, the CDR3 is TGTGCCAGCAGTTTATTTCGGGGCACTGAAGCTTTCTTT.

The genes are TRBV5-8 and TRBJ1-2, with a tentative D call TRBD1 (6 bases). Germline V lookup: CDR1 SGHTS, CDR2 YDEGEE. The CDR3 covers 13 residues. V was clipped by 4 bases and J by 5 bases, with 12 bases between them. The chain's CDR3 is CASSPDRQYGYTF. In DNA, the CDR3 is TGTGCCAGCAGCCCTGACAGGCAGTATGGCTACACCTTC.

The genes are TRBV30 and TRBJ2-7; 14 bases map to TRBD2. The V gene's germline CDR1 is GTSNPN and CDR2 SVGIG (reference sequence). This CDR3 has 15 residues. The junction had 8 bases not matched to a gene; V was cut back by 0 bases and J by 10 bases. In DNA, the CDR3 is TGTGCCTGGAGTGTGCCTTGGACTAGCGGGAGGCGTCAGTACTTC. Protein sequence: CAWSVPWTSGRRQYF.

J is TRBJ1-1 and V is TRBV4-1; 7 nucleotides agree with TRBD1. Trimming removed 10 bases from V and 1 base from J; junction bases left unmatched: 15. This CDR3 contains 16 residues. Germline V gene data show CDR1 as MGHRA and CDR2 as YSYEKL. Written as DNA, the CDR3 is TGCGCCACCAAAACAGGGGCGTCCTCCCAGAACACTGAAGCTTTCTTT. This sequence encodes CATKTGASSQNTEAFF.

V gene TRBV4-1 combines with J gene TRBJ1-2; D gene ambiguous. The CDR3 spans 15 residues. V shed 0 bases and J shed 6 bases, with 14 bases lying between them. The germline gives CDR1 MGHRA, CDR2 YSYEKL. The CDR3 reads CASSQETTWSDGYTF. Written as DNA, the CDR3 is TGCGCCAGCAGCCAAGAGACGACCTGGAGCGATGGCTACACCTTC.

This clone was counted a few times. J is TRBJ2-1 and V is TRBV7-2; D ambiguous. The CDR3 extends over 11 amino acids. V gave up 3 bases and J gave up 10 bases, with 7 bases separating them. From germline, CDR1 is SGHTA and CDR2 FQGNSA. The CDR3 here is CASSFRREQFF. CDR3 bases: TGTGCCAGCAGCTTCCGTCGGGAGCAGTTCTTC.

The genes are TRBV7-2 and TRBJ1-5; TRBD1 is a possible D gene (5 bases). CDR1 and CDR2 from the germline V gene are SGHTA and FQGNSA. There are 15 residues in the CDR3. V shed 2 bases and J shed 7 bases, with 15 bases lying between them. This CDR3 is CASSLYRSATQPQHF. The CDR3 coding sequence is TGTGCCAGCAGCTTATACAGGAGTGCCACGCAGCCCCAGCATTTT. Supplemented by reference TRBV7-2 and TRBJ1-5, the full variable domain reads GAGVSQSPSNKVTEKGKDVELRCDPISGHTALYWYRQSLGQGLEFLIYFQGNSAPDKSGLPSDRFSAERTGGSVSTLTIQRTQQEDSAVYLCASSLYRSATQPQHFGDGTRLSIL.

As concerns this clone: Other nucleotide sequences in the sample specify the same CDR3. The gene calls are TRBV18 and TRBJ2-7, with D tentatively TRBD2 (5 bases). CDR1 and CDR2 (germline): KGHSH, LQKENI. V dropped 1 base and J dropped 2 bases, with 9 bases sitting between them. CDR3 length: 14 residues. The CDR3 loop is CASSPRGGTYEQYF. The CDR3 DNA is TGTGCCAGCTCACCACGAGGAGGTACCTACGAGCAGTACTTC.

The rearrangement joins TRBV4-1 to TRBJ2-3; TRBD1 agrees at 8 bases. The CDR3 is made up of 15 amino acids. Germline CDR1 MGHRA, CDR2 YSYEKL. Trimming removed 4 bases from V and 2 bases from J; junction bases left unmatched: 5. As DNA, the CDR3 is TGCGCCAGCAGCCTTCAGGGGGCGCCCACAGATACGCAGTATTTT. This encodes CASSLQGAPTDTQYF.

The CDR3 loop reads CASSLWGREQYF. CDR3 coding DNA: TGTGCCAGCAGTTTATGGGGGCGCGAGCAGTACTTC. The rearrangement joins TRBV27 to TRBJ2-7; TRBD1 might be the D (6 bases). V was cut by 1 base and J by 6 bases, with 7 bases left in between. Germline values: CDR1 MNHEY, CDR2 SMNVEV (reference sequence). The CDR3 contains 12 residues.

The rearrangement joins TRBV29-1 to TRBJ2-5; TRBD1 might be the D (5 bases). V lost 7 bases and J 2 bases, leaving 14 bases between the germline ends. The CDR3 has 13 residues. CDR1 and CDR2 (germline): SQVTM, ANQGSEA. CDR3 coding DNA: TGCAGCGCACGAGCCCCAGGGCAAGAGACCCAGTACTTC. Its protein product is CSARAPGQETQYF.

The chain combines TRBV3-1 (or the pseudogene TRBV3-2) with TRBJ2-1; the match to TRBD2 covers 7 bases. V lost 0 bases to trimming and J lost 2 bases; unmatched junction nucleotides: 7. This CDR3 region has 17 residues. Germline CDR1 LGHDT, CDR2 YNNKEL (reference sequence). CDR3 DNA sequence: TGTGCCAGCAGCCAAGATATTGGGGGAGGGGCCTACAATGAGCAGTTCTTC. Translation: CASSQDIGGGAYNEQFF.

As concerns this clone: The same CDR3 is also encoded by other DNA sequences in this sample. This chain links TRBV6-5 with TRBJ2-7; perhaps TRBD2 as D (6 bases). The CDR3 contains 12 residues. The V end was cut by 7 bases, the J end by 6 bases, with 13 bases between. In germline, CDR1 is MNHEY, CDR2 SVGAGI. The CDR3 loop reads CASTETRGEQYF. The CDR3 DNA sequence: TGTGCCAGCACGGAGACTAGGGGCGAGCAGTACTTC.

The chain recombines TRBV10-2 with TRBJ1-2, with D unclear. CDR3 length equals 12 residues. Trimming stripped 5 bases from V and 5 bases from J, with 9 bases between. Per the germline V gene, CDR1 is WSHSY and CDR2 is SAAADI. CDR3 DNA: TGCGCCAGCAGTCCTGGAGAGTATGGCTACACCTTC. Encoded protein: CASSPGEYGYTF.